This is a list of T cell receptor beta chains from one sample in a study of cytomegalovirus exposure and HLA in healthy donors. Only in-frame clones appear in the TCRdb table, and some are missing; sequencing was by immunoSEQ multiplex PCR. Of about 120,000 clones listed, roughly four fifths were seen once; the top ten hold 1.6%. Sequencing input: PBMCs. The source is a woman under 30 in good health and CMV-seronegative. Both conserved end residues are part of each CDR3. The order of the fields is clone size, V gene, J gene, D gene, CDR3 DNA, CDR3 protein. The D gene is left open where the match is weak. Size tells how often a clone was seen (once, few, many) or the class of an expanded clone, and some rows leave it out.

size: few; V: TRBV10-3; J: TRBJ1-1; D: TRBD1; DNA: TGTGCCATCAGTGAGAACGGGGACAGGTCTGAAGCTTTCTTT; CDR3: CAISENGDRSEAFF
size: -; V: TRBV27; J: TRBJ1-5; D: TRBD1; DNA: TGTGCCAGCAACCCACAGGGGCCCGGAGATCAGCCCCAGCATTTT; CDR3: CASNPQGPGDQPQHF
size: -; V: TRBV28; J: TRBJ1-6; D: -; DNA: TGTGCCAGCAGCTCCGGGAGCGAAGGCCGTTATAATTCACCCCTCCACTTT; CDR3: CASSSGSEGRYNSPLHF
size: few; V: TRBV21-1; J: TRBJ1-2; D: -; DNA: TGTGCCAGCAGCAAAGGGGAGAGGGCAGGTTCTATTAGCTACACCTTC; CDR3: CASSKGERAGSISYTF
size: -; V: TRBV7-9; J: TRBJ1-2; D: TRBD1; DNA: TGTGCCAGCAGCTCAGGACAGGGAAACTATGGCTACACCTTC; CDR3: CASSSGQGNYGYTF
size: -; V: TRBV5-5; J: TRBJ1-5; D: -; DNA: TGTGCCAGCAGCGCGGACACGGACAATCAGCCCCAGCATTTT; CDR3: CASSADTDNQPQHF
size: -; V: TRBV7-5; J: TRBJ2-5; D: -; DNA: TGTGTCAGAAGACAGGAACCGGGACAGGGGAAGCAAGAGACCCAGTACTTC; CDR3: CVRRQEPGQGKQETQYF
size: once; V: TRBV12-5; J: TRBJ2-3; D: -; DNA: TGTGCTAGTGCCCCGGGGGTCCACCGGGCAGATACGCAGTATTTT; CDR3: CASAPGVHRADTQYF
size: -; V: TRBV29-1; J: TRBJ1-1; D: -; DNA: TGCAGCGTTCGGGGGGTGGGCACTGAAGCTTTCTTT; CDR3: CSVRGVGTEAFF
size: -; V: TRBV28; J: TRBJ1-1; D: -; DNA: TGTGCCAGCAGTTTAGACCAGGCGCGGGACACTGAAGCTTTCTTT; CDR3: CASSLDQARDTEAFF
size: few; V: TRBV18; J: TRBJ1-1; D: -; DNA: TGTGCCAGCTCACCCACAACGCCCGGACAGAGGAACACTGAAGCTTTCTTT; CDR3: CASSPTTPGQRNTEAFF
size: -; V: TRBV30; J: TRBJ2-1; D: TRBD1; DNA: TGTGCCGGACAGGGCCAAATCTACAATGAGCAGTTCTTC; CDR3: CAGQGQIYNEQFF
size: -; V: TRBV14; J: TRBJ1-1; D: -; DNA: TGTGCCAGCAGCCAATTTCTTGACACTGAAGCTTTCTTT; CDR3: CASSQFLDTEAFF
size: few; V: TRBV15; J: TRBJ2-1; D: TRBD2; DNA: TGTGCCACAAGCGGGGGGGCCTCGGATGAGCAGTTCTTC; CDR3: CATSGGASDEQFF
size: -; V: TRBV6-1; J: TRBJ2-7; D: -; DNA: TGTGCCAGCAGTGAGGCAGGGGCCGAGCAGTACTTC; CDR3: CASSEAGAEQYF
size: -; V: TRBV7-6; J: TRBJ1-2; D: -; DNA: TGTGCCAGCTCCGACTTTAACTATGGCTACACCTTC; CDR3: CASSDFNYGYTF
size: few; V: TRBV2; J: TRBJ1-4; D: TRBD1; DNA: TGTGCCAGCAGTGGTGACAGGGGAAGTGAAAAACTGTCTTTT; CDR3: CASSGDRGSEKLSF
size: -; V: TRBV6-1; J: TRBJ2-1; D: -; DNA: TGTGCCAGCAGGGGGACTTTCGGATACAATGAGCAGTTCTTC; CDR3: CASRGTFGYNEQFF
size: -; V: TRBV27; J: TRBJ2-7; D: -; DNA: TGTGCCAGCAGTTTTTTTGCCTGGGCCCCCTACGAGCAGTACTTC; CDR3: CASSFFAWAPYEQYF
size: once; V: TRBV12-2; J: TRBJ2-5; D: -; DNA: TGTGCAAGTCGCTTAGCGGGGCGGGGGGCCGAAGAGACCCAGTACTTC; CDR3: CASRLAGRGAEETQYF
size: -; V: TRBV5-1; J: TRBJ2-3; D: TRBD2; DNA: TGCGCCAGCAGCCCGGGACTAGCGGGGGGCGGTGGCACAGATACGCAGTATTTT; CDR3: CASSPGLAGGGGTDTQYF
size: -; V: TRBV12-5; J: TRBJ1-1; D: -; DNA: TGTGCTAGTGGTTTGGTACCCCCCCAGGGGAAGAACACTGAAGCTTTCTTT; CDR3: CASGLVPPQGKNTEAFF
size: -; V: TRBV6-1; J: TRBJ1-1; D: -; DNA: TGTGCCAGCAGTGAAGTGCAGGGGTCGAACACTGAAGCTTTCTTT; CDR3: CASSEVQGSNTEAFF
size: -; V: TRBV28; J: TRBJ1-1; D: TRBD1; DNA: TGTGCCAGCAGTCCCTGGACAGGGAACACTGAAGCTTTCTTT; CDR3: CASSPWTGNTEAFF